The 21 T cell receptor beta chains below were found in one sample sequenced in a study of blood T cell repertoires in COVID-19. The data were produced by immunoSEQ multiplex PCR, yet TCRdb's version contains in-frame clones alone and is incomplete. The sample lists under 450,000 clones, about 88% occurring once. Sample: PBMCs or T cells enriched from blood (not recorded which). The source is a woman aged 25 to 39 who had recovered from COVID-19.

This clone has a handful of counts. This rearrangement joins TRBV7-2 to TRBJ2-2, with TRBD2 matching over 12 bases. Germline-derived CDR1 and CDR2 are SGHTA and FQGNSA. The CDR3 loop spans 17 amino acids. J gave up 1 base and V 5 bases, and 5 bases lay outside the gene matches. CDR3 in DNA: TGTGCCAGCAGCCCGGGACTAGCGGGTGGGAACACCGGGGAGCTGTTTTTT. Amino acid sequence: CASSPGLAGGNTGELFF.

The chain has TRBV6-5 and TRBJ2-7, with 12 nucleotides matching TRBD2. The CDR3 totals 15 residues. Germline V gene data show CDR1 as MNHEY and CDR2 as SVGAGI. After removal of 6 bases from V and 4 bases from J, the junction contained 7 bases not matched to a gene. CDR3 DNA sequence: TGTGCCAGCAGCTCCCTAGCGGGAGGGCCGTACGAGCAGTACTTC. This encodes CASSSLAGGPYEQYF.

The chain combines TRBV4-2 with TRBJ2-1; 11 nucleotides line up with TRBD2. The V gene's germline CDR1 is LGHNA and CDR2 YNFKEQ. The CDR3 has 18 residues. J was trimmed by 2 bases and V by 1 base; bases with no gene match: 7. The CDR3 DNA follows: TGTGCCAGCAGCCAAGGGATAGCGGGGGGGCGGACCTACAATGAGCAGTTCTTC. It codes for CASSQGIAGGRTYNEQFF.

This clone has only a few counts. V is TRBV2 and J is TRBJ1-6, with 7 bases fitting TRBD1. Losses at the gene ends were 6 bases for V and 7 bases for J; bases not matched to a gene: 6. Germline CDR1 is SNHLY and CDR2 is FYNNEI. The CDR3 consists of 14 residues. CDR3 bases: TGTGCCAGCAGGGTACAGGGGAGAAATTCACCCCTCCACTTT. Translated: CASRVQGRNSPLHF.

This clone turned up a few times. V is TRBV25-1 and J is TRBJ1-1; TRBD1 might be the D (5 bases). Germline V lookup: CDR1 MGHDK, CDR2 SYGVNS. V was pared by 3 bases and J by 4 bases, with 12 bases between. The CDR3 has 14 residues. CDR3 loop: CASSDRASGTEAFF. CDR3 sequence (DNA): TGTGCCAGCAGTGACAGGGCCTCGGGCACTGAAGCTTTCTTT.

The CDR3 protein is CASSQLQGGQYEQYF. The CDR3 DNA sequence: TGTGCCAGCAGCCAACTACAGGGGGGGCAATACGAGCAGTACTTC. J is TRBJ2-7 and V is TRBV27, with a tentative D call TRBD1 (8 bases). The germline V gene has CDR1 MNHEY and CDR2 SMNVEV (reference sequence). This CDR3 is built from 15 residues. V was cut by 6 bases and J by 4 bases, with 19 bases left in between.

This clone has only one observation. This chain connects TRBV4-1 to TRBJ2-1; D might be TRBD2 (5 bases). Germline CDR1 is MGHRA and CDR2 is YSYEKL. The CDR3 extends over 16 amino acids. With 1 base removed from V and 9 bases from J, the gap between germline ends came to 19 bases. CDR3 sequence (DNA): TGCGCCAGCAGCCAAGTCGTTGGGCTAGCCGGAGGTGAGCAGTTCTTC. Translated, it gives CASSQVVGLAGGEQFF.

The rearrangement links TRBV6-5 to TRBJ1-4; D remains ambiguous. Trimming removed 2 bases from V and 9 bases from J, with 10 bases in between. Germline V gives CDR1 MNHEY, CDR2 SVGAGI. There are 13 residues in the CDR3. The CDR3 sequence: CASSYGQSQKLFF. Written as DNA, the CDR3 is TGTGCCAGCAGTTACGGGCAGAGTCAAAAACTGTTTTTT.

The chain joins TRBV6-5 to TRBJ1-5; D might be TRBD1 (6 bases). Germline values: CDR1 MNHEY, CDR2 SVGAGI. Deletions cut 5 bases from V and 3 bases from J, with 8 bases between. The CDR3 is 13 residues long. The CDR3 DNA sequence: TGTGCCAGCAGTCAGGGGTACAATCAGCCCCAGCATTTT. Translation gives CASSQGYNQPQHF.

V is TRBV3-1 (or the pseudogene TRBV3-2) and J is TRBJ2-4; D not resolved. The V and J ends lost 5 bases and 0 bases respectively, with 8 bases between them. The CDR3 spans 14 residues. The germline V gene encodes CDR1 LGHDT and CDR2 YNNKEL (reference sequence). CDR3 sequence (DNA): TGTGCCAGCAGCGAAGCTCTAGCCAAAAACATTCAGTACTTC. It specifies CASSEALAKNIQYF.

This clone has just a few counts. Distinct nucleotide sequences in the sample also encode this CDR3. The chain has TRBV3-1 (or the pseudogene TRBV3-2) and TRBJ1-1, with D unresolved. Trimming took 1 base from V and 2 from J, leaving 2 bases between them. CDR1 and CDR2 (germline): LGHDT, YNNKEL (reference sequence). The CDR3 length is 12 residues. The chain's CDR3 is CASSQANTEAFF. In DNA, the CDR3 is TGTGCCAGCAGCCAAGCAAACACTGAAGCTTTCTTT.

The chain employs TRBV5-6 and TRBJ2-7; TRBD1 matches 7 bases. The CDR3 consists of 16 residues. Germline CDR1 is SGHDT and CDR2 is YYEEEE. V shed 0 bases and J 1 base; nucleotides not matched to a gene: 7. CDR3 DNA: TGTGCCAGCAGCTTGGTGTCGGCAGGGGGTTCCTACGAGCAGTACTTC. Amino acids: CASSLVSAGGSYEQYF.

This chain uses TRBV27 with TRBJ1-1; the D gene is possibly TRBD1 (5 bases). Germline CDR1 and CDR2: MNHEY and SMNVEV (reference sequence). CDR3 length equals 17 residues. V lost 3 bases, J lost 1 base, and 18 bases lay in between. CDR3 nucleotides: TGTGCCAGCAGTTTTACAGGTGTCAGGGAGGCGAACACTGAAGCTTTCTTT. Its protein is CASSFTGVREANTEAFF.

The CDR3 DNA sequence: TGCAGCGCCAAGTCTCAGGTCGTGGACAATGAGCAGTTCTTC. Protein sequence: CSAKSQVVDNEQFF. V usage is TRBV29-1 and J usage is TRBJ2-1; no clear D. The CDR3 loop spans 14 amino acids. Germline V CDR1 and CDR2: SQVTM, ANQGSEA. Trimming cost V 7 bases and J 5 bases, with 18 bases left between them.

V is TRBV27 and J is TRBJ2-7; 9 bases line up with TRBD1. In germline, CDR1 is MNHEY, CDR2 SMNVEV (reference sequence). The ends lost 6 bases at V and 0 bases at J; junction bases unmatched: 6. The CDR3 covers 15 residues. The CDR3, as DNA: TGTGCCAGCAGGCCCGGACAGGGGAGCTCCTACGAGCAGTACTTC. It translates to CASRPGQGSSYEQYF.

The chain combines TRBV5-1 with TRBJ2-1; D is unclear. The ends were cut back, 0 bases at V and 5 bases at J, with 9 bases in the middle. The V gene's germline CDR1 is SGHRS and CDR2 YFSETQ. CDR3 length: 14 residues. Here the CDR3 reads CASSLVAGNNEQFF. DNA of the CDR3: TGCGCCAGCAGCTTGGTGGCAGGAAACAATGAGCAGTTCTTC.

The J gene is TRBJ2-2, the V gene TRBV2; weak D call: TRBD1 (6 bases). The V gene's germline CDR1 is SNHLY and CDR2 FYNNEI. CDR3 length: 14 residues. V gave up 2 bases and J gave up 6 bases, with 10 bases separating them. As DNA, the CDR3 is TGTGCCAGCAGTGAATGGGGGCACGCCGGGGAGCTGTTTTTT. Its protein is CASSEWGHAGELFF.

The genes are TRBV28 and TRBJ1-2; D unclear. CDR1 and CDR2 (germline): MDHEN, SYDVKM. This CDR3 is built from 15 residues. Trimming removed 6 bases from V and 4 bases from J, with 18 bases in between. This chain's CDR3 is CASRIAGSLSYGYTF. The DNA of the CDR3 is TGTGCCAGCAGGATCGCGGGGTCTCTCAGCTATGGCTACACCTTC.

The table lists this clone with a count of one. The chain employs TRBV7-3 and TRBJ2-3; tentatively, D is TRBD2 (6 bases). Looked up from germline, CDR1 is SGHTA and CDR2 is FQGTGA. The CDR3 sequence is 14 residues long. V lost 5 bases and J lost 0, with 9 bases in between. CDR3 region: CASSLGLSTDTQYF. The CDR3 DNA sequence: TGTGCCAGCAGCCTGGGACTTAGCACAGATACGCAGTATTTT.

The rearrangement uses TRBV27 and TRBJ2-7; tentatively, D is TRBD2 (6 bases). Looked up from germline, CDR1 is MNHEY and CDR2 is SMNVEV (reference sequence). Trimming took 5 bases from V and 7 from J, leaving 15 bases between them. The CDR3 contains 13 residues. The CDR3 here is CASSGTPEGEQYF. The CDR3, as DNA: TGTGCCAGCAGTGGGACCCCGGAGGGGGAGCAGTACTTC.

This CDR3 is CASSQGGAGGHYGYTF. As DNA, the CDR3 is TGCGCCAGCAGCCAGGGGGGAGCAGGGGGGCACTATGGCTACACCTTC. The genes are TRBV4-1 and TRBJ1-2, with 7 bases lining up with TRBD1. CDR1 is MGHRA and CDR2 is YSYEKL in the germline V gene. V lost 3 bases and J lost 3; bases outside the gene matches: 10. The CDR3 has 16 residues.